This T cell receptor beta chain was recorded in a study of blood T cell repertoires in COVID-19. Study at large: The analysed material was cDNA or gDNA that came from T cells, B-cell-depleted T cells, or PBMCs.

The cohort comprised adults aged about 18 to 100 years residing in about two dozen US areas. Cohorts were based on clinical histories the participants reported. This clone showed up just once. Libraries were prepared by immunoSEQ multiplex PCR; TCRdb keeps only in-frame clonotypes and omits some of them. The data contain around 330,000 clones, roughly 90% of them seen just once; the ten biggest clones take up roughly a tenth. CDR1 is LNHDA and CDR2 is SQIVND in the germline V gene (reference sequence). The trim removed 5 bases at V and 8 bases at J, leaving 4 bases unmatched. This CDR3 has 13 amino acids.

The sequence came from a woman aged 40 to 55 who had recovered from COVID-19. Sequencing was performed on PBMCs or T cells enriched from blood (not recorded which). The genes are TRBV19 and TRBJ1-4; 8 bases agree with TRBD1. The CDR3 DNA is TGTGCCAGTAGTTGGACAGGGTTGGAAAAACTGTTTTTT. Its protein product is CASSWTGLEKLFF. Looking up the rest from reference TRBV19 and TRBJ1-4 gives the full variable domain: DGGITQSPKYLFRKEGQNVTLSCEQNLNHDAMYWYRQDPGQGLRLIYYSQIVNDFQKGDIAEGYSVSREKKESFPLTVTSAQKNPTAFYLCASSWTGLEKLFFGSGTQLSVL.